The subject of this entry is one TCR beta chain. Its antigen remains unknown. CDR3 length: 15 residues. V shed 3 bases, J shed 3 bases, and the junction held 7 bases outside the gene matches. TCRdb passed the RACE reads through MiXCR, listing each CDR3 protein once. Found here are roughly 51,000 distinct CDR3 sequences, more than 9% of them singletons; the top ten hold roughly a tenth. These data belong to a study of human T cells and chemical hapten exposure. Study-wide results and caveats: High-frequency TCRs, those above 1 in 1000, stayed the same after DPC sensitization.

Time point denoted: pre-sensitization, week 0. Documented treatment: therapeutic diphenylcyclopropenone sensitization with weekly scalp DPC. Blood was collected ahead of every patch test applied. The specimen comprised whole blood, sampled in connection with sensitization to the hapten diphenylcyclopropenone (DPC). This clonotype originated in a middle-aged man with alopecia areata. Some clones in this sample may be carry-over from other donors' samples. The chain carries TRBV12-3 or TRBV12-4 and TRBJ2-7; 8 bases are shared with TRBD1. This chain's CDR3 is CASSFGPTGDYEQYF. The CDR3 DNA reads TGTGCCAGCAGTTTTGGTCCGACAGGGGACTACGAGCAGTACTTC.